In its sample, the clone carrying this T cell receptor beta chain was seen a few times. This sample was taken from a study of T-cell reconstitution after alpha-beta-depleted transplantation in children. TCRbeta library construction was performed incorporating unique molecular identifiers. TCRdb reprocessed the PCR reads via MiXCR and lists one record per CDR3 protein. The sample carries some 490,000 distinct CDR3 sequences, under 15% recorded once. From germline, CDR1 is SQVTM and CDR2 ANQGSEA. Unmatched junction bases numbered 12, after V lost 0 bases and J lost 4 bases. This CDR3 is 17 amino acids long.

The sequenced sample was PBMCs from the stem cell graft donor, obtained from the stem cell graft. The chain combines TRBV29-1 with TRBJ2-1; TRBD1 matches 7 bases. The TCR sequence derives from a human donor who donated a stem cell graft to a child with combined immunodeficiency. The CDR3 is CSVEDSAARDRYNEQFF. In nucleotides, the CDR3 is TGCAGCGTTGAAGATTCGGCCGCCCGGGACAGATACAATGAGCAGTTCTTC.